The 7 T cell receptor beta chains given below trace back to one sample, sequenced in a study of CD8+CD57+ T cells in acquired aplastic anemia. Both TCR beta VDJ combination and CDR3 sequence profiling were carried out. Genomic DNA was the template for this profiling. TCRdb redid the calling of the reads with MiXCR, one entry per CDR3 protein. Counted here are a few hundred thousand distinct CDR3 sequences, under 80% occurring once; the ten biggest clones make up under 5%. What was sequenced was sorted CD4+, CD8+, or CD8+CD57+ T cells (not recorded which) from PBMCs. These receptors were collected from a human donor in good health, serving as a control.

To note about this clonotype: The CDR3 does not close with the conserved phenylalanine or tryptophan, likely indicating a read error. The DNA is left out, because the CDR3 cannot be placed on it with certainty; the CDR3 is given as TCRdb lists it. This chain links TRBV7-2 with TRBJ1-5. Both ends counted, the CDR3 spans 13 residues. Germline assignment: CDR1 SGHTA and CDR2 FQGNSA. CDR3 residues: CATSFPRGEPQEH.

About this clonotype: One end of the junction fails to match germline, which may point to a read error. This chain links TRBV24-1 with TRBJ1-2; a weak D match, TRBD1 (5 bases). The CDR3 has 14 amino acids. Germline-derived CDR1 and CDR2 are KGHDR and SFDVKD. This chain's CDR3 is CATSDLGRVGGCTF. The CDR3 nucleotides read TGTGCCACCAGTGATTTGGGCAGGGTGGGCGGCTGCACCTTC.

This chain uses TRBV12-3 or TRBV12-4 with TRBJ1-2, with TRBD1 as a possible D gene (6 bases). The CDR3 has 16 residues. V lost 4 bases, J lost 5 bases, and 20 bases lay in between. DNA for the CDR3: TGTGCCAGCAGTTGGGTAGGGGGGGGGCGAGGATATGGCTACACCTTC. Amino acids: CASSWVGGGRGYGYTF.

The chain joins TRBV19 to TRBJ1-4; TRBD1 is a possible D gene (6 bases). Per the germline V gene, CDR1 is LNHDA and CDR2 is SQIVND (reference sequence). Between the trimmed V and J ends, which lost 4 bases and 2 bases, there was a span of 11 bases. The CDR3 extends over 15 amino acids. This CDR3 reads CASSTTGSTNEKLFF. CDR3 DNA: TGTGCCAGTAGTACGACAGGTTCTACTAATGAAAAACTGTTTTTT.

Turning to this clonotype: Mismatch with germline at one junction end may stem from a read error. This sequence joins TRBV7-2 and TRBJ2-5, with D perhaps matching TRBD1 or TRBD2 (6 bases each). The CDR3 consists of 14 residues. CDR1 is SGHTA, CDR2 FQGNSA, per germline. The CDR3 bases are TGTGCCAGCAGCTTAACTCCCAGGGGAGGAAACTATGGCTTC. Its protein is CASSLTPRGGNYGF.

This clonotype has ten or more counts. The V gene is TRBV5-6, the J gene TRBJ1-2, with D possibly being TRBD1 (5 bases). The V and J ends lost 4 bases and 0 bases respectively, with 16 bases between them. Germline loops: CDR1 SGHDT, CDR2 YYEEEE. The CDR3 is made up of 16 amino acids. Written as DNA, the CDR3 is TGTGCCAGCAGCCCCTCTTATTCGGGGGCTAACTATGGCTACACCTTC. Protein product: CASSPSYSGANYGYTF.

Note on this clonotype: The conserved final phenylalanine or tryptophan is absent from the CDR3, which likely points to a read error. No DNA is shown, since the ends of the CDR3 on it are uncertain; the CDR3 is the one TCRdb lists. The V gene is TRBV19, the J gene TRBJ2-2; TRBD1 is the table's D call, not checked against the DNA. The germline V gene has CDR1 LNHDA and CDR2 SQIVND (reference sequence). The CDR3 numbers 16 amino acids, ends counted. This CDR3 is CASSTSTGRNSPLHFG.